The clone carrying this T cell receptor beta chain was observed many times. These data belong to a study of Graves' ophthalmopathy and Graves' hyperthyroidism. RNA transcripts provided the template for amplifying TCR beta CDR3 regions. The first-round RT-PCR employed HTBI primers together with the Qiagen OneStep RT-PCR kit. A multiplex PCR was then performed as the second round. One entry per CDR3 protein results from TCRdb running MiXCR on the multiplex PCR reads. The sample includes about 400,000 distinct CDR3 sequences, 18% of them seen just once. CDR1 and CDR2 (germline): MNHEY, SVGAGI. The V segment lost 7 bases and the J segment 6 bases; nucleotides outside the gene matches: 8. This CDR3 is 13 amino acids long.

The chain recombines TRBV6-5 with TRBJ1-2; 7 nucleotides match TRBD1. This sequence originates from a woman younger than 35 with Graves' ophthalmopathy. What was sequenced was peripheral blood. CDR3 sequence: CASKDRNLNGYTF. CDR3 DNA: TGTGCCAGCAAGGACAGGAATTTAAATGGCTACACCTTC.